The entry that follows covers one T cell receptor beta chain sequence. V trimming: 3 bases; J trimming: 2 bases; junction bases outside the gene matches: 13. Germline V lookup: CDR1 KGHDR, CDR2 SFDVKD. The CDR3 is 20 amino acids. Seattle patients were enrolled while actively infected and followed longitudinally. These data come from a study of blood T cell repertoires in COVID-19. Study background: The analysed material was cDNA or gDNA that came from T cells, B-cell-depleted T cells, or PBMCs.

Methods used by the authors: The authors estimated nucleated cell counts from reference gene primer amplification. Generated by immunoSEQ multiplex PCR, the TCRdb table keeps only in-frame clones and is missing some. V and J calls and clone size are as listed in that table; D and trimming were resolved from the DNA. The repertoire consists of 65,000 to 90,000 clones, with 77% occurring once and the leading ten covering 2% to 2.5%. The TCR sequence derives from a man between 65 and 85 years old with COVID-19, enrolled during active disease. Sequenced sample: peripheral blood. This sequence joins TRBV24-1 and TRBJ2-1; TRBD2 matches 12 bases. The CDR3 sequence: CATSDRGASGRAFTYNEQFF. DNA for the CDR3: TGTGCCACCAGTGATCGGGGGGCTAGCGGGAGGGCCTTCACCTACAATGAGCAGTTCTTC.